This TCR beta chain was retrieved from a study of blood T cell repertoires in COVID-19. Whole-study context: Both acute and convalescent COVID-19 samples were obtained from the United States, Italy and Spain. From T cells, B-cell-depleted T cells, or PBMCs came the material, which was cDNA or gDNA.

Original processing methods: The assay estimated nucleated cells by amplifying reference gene primers. Clones were sequenced by immunoSEQ multiplex PCR, and TCRdb holds only the in-frame ones, with some missing. V, J and clone size derive from that table, while D and trimming were established from the DNA sequence. This sample yields over 90,000 clones, of which more than 80% are seen a single time; around 4.7% belongs to the top ten. Recruited during active infection, patients (from Seattle) were subsequently followed longitudinally. The CDR3 sequence is 16 residues long. Germline lookup yields CDR1 MRHNA and CDR2 SNTAGT. The V end lost 7 bases, the J end lost 3 bases, and 22 bases lay between the germline ends.

The chain carries TRBV6-4 and TRBJ2-7, with D perhaps matching TRBD2 (7 bases). The source is a man older than 75 with COVID-19, enrolled during active disease. The sample was peripheral blood. This chain's CDR3 is CASTRGGHKRGYEQYF. The CDR3 coding sequence is TGTGCCAGCACCCGAGGGGGACACAAGCGGGGCTACGAGCAGTACTTC.